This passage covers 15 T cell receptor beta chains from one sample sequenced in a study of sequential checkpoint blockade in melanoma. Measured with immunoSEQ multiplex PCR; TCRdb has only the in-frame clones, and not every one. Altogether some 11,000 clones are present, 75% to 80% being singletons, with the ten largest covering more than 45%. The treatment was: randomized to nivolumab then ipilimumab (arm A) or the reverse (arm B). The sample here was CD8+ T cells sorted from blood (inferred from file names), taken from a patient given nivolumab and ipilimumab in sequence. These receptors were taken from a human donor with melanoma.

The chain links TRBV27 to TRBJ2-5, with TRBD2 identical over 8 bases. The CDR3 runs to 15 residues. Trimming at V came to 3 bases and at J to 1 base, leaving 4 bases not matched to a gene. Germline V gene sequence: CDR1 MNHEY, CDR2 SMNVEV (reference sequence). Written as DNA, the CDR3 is TGTGCCAGCAGTTTCGTAGCGGGGACCCAAGAGACCCAGTACTTC. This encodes CASSFVAGTQETQYF.

The CDR3 protein is CSVEVSGTGGNNEQFF. CDR3 DNA: TGCAGCGTTGAAGTTTCCGGGACAGGGGGCAACAATGAGCAGTTCTTC. The chain carries TRBV29-1 and TRBJ2-1, with 12 bases aligning to TRBD1. This CDR3 comprises 16 residues. Germline trimming cut 1 base from V and 5 bases from J; bases unmatched to any gene: 6. Per germline, CDR1 SQVTM and CDR2 ANQGSEA.

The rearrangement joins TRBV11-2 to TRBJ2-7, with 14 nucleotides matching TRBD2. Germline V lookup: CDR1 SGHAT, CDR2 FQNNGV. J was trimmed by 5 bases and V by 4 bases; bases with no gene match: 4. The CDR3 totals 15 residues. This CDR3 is CASSYGTSGSHEQYF. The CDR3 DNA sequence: TGTGCCAGCAGCTACGGGACTAGCGGGAGTCACGAGCAGTACTTC.

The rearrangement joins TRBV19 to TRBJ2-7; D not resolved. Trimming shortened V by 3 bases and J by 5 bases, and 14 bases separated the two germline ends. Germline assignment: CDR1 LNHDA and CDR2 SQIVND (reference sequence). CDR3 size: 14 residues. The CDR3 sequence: CASSIGRLMNEQYF. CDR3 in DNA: TGTGCCAGTAGTATTGGCAGGCTGATGAACGAGCAGTACTTC.

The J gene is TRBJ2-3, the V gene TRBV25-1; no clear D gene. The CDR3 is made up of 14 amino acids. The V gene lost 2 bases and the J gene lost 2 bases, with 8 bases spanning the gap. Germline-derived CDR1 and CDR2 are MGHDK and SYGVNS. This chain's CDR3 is CASSEHSLTDTQYF. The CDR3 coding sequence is TGTGCCAGCAGTGAACACAGCCTCACAGATACGCAGTATTTT.

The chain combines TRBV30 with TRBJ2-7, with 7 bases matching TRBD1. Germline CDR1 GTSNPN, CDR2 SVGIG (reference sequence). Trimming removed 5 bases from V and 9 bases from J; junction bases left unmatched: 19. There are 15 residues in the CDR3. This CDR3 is CAWAADRAIFWGQYF. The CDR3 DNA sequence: TGTGCCTGGGCCGCTGACAGGGCGATTTTTTGGGGGCAGTACTTC.

CDR3 nucleotide sequence: TGTGCCAGCAGCTTACTGTCGGGACAGCCCCAGCATTTT. It encodes CASSLLSGQPQHF. The gene calls are TRBV7-3 and TRBJ1-5; no reliable D call. There are 13 residues in the CDR3. Germline values: CDR1 SGHTA, CDR2 FQGTGA. V was pared by 2 bases and J by 7 bases, with 9 bases between.

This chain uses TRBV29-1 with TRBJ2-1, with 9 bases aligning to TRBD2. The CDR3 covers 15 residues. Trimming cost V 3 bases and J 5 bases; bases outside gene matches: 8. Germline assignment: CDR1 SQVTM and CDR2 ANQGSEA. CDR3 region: CSVDGRLAENNEQFF. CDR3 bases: TGCAGCGTTGACGGCCGACTAGCGGAAAACAATGAGCAGTTCTTC.

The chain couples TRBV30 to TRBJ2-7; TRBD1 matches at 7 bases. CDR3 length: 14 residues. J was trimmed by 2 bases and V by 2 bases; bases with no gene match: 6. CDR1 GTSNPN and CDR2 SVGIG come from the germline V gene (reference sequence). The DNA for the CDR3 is TGTGCCTGGAGTCTGACACAGGGGCCCTACGAGCAGTACTTC. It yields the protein CAWSLTQGPYEQYF.

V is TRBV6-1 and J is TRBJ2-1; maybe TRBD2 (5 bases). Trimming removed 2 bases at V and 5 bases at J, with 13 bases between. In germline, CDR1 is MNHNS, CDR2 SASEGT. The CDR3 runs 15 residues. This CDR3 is CASSERSEGHNEQFF. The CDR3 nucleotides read TGTGCCAGCAGTGAAAGGTCCGAGGGCCACAATGAGCAGTTCTTC.

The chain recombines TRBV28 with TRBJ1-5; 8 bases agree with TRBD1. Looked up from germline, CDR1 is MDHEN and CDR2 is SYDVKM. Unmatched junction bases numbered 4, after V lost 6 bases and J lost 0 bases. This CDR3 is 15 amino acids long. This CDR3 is CASSTRGPSNQPQHF. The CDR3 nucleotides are TGTGCCAGCAGCACCAGGGGGCCTAGCAATCAGCCCCAGCATTTT.

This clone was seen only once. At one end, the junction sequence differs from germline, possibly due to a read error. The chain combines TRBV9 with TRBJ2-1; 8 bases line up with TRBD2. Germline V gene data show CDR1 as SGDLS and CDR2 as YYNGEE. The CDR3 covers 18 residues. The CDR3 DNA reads TGTGCCAGCACCGTAGGGCCGGGACTAGAGGGGGCCTACAATGAGCAGTTCTTC. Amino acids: CASTVGPGLEGAYNEQFF.

The CDR3: CASSEVHLGTGYHEQYF. The CDR3 DNA reads TGTGCCAGCAGTGAAGTACACTTGGGGACAGGCTACCACGAGCAGTACTTC. The chain carries TRBV6-1 and TRBJ2-7, with 8 bases identical to TRBD1. Germline values: CDR1 MNHNS, CDR2 SASEGT. This CDR3 has 17 amino acids. Losses at the gene ends were 1 base for V and 5 bases for J; bases not matched to a gene: 13.

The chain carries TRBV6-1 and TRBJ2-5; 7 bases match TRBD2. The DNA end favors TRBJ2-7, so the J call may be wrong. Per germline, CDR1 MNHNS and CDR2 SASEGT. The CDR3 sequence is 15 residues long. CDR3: CASSEYRTSDYEQYF. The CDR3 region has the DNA TGTGCCAGCAGTGAATATAGGACTAGTGACTACGAGCAGTACTTC.

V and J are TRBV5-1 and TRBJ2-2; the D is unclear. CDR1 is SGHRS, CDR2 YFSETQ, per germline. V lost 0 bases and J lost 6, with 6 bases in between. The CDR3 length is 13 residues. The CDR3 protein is CASSLVGSGELFF. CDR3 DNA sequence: TGCGCCAGCAGCTTGGTTGGCTCCGGGGAGCTGTTTTTT.